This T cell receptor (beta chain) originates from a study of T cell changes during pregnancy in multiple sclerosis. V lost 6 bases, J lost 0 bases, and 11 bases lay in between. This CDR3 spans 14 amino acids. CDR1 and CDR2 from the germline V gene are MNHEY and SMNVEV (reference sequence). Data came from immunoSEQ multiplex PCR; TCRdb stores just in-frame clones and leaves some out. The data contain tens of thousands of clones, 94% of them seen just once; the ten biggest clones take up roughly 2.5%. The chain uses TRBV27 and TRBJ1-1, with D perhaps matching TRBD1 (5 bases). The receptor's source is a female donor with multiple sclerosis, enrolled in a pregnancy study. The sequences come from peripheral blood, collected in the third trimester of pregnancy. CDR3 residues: CASSLGGVNTEAFF. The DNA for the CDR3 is TGTGCCAGCAGCCTGGGGGGAGTGAACACTGAAGCTTTCTTT.